One and the same sample provided the 11 T cell receptor beta chains below, sequenced in a study of T cell responses to AZD1222 COVID-19 vaccine. Method: immunoSEQ multiplex PCR; TCRdb's copy keeps in-frame clones and lacks some. The sample has about 140,000 clones, roughly 93% seen once; the top ten hold approximately 12%. This specimen consisted of peripheral blood, obtained after recovery from COVID-19. Receptor source: an adult who had recovered from COVID-19.

The rearrangement uses TRBV6-5 and TRBJ2-7, with 10 nucleotides matching TRBD2. Trimming took 6 bases from V and 11 from J; bases not matched to a gene: 16. Germline values: CDR1 MNHEY, CDR2 SVGAGI. This CDR3 contains 15 residues. Here the CDR3 reads CASSEIGTSDVSKYF. The CDR3 DNA sequence: TGTGCCAGCAGCGAGATCGGGACTAGCGACGTCTCGAAGTACTTC.

The J gene is TRBJ2-7, the V gene TRBV3-1 (or the pseudogene TRBV3-2), with D possibly TRBD2 on 6 matching bases. The CDR3 runs to 16 residues. The germline V gene has CDR1 LGHDT and CDR2 YNNKEL (reference sequence). Trimming took 2 bases from V and 6 from J, leaving 20 bases between them. This chain's CDR3 is CASSQTPTLRGSEQYF. The CDR3 region has the DNA TGTGCCAGCAGCCAAACACCTACCCTGCGGGGAAGCGAGCAGTACTTC.

This sequence joins TRBV28 and TRBJ2-1, with TRBD2 matching over 10 bases. V was pared by 8 bases and J by 7 bases, with 5 bases of the junction left unmatched. Germline CDR1 MDHEN, CDR2 SYDVKM. This CDR3 spans 13 amino acids. This CDR3 is CASQAGGRNEQFF. Written as DNA, the CDR3 is TGTGCCAGCCAAGCGGGAGGGAGGAATGAGCAGTTCTTC.

The rearrangement links TRBV2 to TRBJ2-1, with 9 bases matching TRBD1. This CDR3 spans 18 amino acids. Germline V gene lookup returns CDR1 SNHLY and CDR2 FYNNEI. V was pared by 2 bases and J by 6 bases, with 14 bases of the junction left unmatched. Here the CDR3 DNA reads TGTGCCAGCAGTGAACTCCCCCCTGACAGGGGGTTCGGCAATGAGCAGTTCTTC. Amino acid sequence: CASSELPPDRGFGNEQFF.

V usage is TRBV27 and J usage is TRBJ2-5; a possible D gene is TRBD2 (6 bases). In germline, CDR1 is MNHEY, CDR2 SMNVEV (reference sequence). V was trimmed by 3 bases and J by 4 bases, leaving 15 bases between them. This CDR3 spans 15 amino acids. The CDR3 DNA sequence: TGTGCCAGCAGTTTTCGGGGGAGGCCCGGAGAGACCCAGTACTTC. Its protein product is CASSFRGRPGETQYF.

This rearrangement joins TRBV7-9 to TRBJ2-5, with D perhaps TRBD2 (6 bases). There are 14 residues in the CDR3. The germline V and J ends were trimmed by 5 bases and 3 bases, with 13 bases remaining between them. Germline V gene data show CDR1 as SEHNR and CDR2 as FQNEAQ (reference sequence). The DNA of the CDR3 is TGTGCCAGCAGCCAGACGACTAGTAAAGAGACCCAGTACTTC. This sequence encodes CASSQTTSKETQYF.

The chain has TRBV7-9 and TRBJ2-1, with 7 bases that match TRBD2. The V and J ends lost 4 bases and 4 bases, in that order; junction bases with no gene match: 7. Germline CDR1 is SEHNR and CDR2 is FQNEAQ (reference sequence). The CDR3 has 15 residues. CDR3 in amino acids: CASSWSLADYNEQFF. The CDR3 DNA reads as TGTGCCAGCAGCTGGAGCCTAGCGGATTACAATGAGCAGTTCTTC. Full variable domain (outside the CDR3, taken from reference TRBV7-9 and TRBJ2-1): DTGVSQNPRHKITKRGQNVTFRCDPISEHNRLYWYRQTLGQGPEFLTYFQNEAQLEKSRLLSDRFSAERPKGSFSTLEIQRTEQGDSAMYLCASSWSLADYNEQFFGPGTRLTVL.

This chain connects TRBV10-2 to TRBJ2-7; the D gene is possibly TRBD1 (5 bases). The CDR3 is 13 amino acids. Per germline, CDR1 WSHSY and CDR2 SAAADI. The V and J ends lost 8 bases and 3 bases respectively, with 14 bases between them. This chain's CDR3 is CASSLQDRYEQYF. CDR3 nucleotide sequence: TGCGCCAGCTCACTACAGGACCGCTACGAGCAGTACTTC.

This clone showed up just once. The V call is TRBV27, the J call TRBJ2-7; the D gene is possibly TRBD2 (6 bases). The CDR3 loop spans 15 amino acids. The V gene lost 5 bases and the J gene lost 7 bases, with 21 bases spanning the gap. Germline CDR1 is MNHEY and CDR2 is SMNVEV (reference sequence). This chain's CDR3 is CASSPIGAGSREQYF. Written as DNA, the CDR3 is TGTGCCAGCAGTCCCATCGGGGCGGGGTCTAGGGAGCAGTACTTC.

The gene calls are TRBV7-8 and TRBJ2-2, with TRBD2 as a possible D gene (6 bases). This CDR3 spans 14 amino acids. V lost 5 bases, J lost 9 bases, and 16 bases lay in between. Germline V gene data show CDR1 as SGHVS and CDR2 as FQNEAQ. The CDR3 protein is CASSLGDFGRELFF. The CDR3 DNA sequence: TGTGCCAGCAGCCTAGGGGACTTCGGGCGGGAGCTGTTTTTT.

The chain links TRBV10-3 to TRBJ2-3, with 14 bases lining up with TRBD2. Germline loops: CDR1 ENHRY, CDR2 SYGVKD. The CDR3 has 16 amino acids. Trimming cost V 5 bases and J 5 bases; bases outside gene matches: 6. This CDR3 reads CAISNGTSGSRDTQYF. As DNA, the CDR3 is TGTGCCATCAGTAACGGGACTAGCGGGAGTCGAGATACGCAGTATTTT.